These 9 T cell receptor beta chains originate from one sample sequenced in a study of shared clonotypes between healthy human individuals. Profiled with immunoSEQ multiplex PCR; TCRdb holds only in-frame clones, not every one. The table shows over 850,000 clones, with around 78% occurring only once. The material sequenced was memory CD4+ T cells from PBMCs. Regarding subset: CD45RA-negative fraction. Receptor source: a man aged 18 to 30 in good health. Some clones in this sample may be carry-over from other donors' samples.

The chain has TRBV6-5 and TRBJ2-3, with D maybe TRBD2 (6 bases). The CDR3 covers 14 residues. The V and J ends lost 4 bases and 0 bases respectively, with 8 bases between them. Germline assignment: CDR1 MNHEY and CDR2 SVGAGI. The CDR3 spells CASSSSVSTDTQYF. In DNA form, the CDR3 reads TGTGCCAGCAGTTCTAGCGTCAGCACAGATACGCAGTATTTT.

The chain is built from TRBV6-1 and TRBJ2-6; no clear D gene. CDR1 MNHNS and CDR2 SASEGT come from the germline V gene. The CDR3 consists of 16 residues. Trimming cost V 4 bases and J 1 base, with 11 bases left between them. The CDR3: CASSVGLGSGANVLTF. The CDR3 nucleotides are TGTGCCAGCAGTGTAGGCCTGGGGTCTGGGGCCAACGTCCTGACTTTC.

The J gene is TRBJ2-2, the V gene TRBV14; D is unresolved. Germline CDR1 reads SGHDN; CDR2 reads FVKESK. The CDR3 has 12 residues. V lost 1 base, J lost 8 bases, and 5 bases lay in between. The CDR3 reads CASSQVRGELFF. CDR3 DNA: TGTGCCAGCAGCCAAGTGCGGGGGGAGCTGTTTTTT.

CDR3 DNA sequence: TGCGCCAGCAGCCCGGGACAATGGGATGGCTACACCTTC. This gives the protein CASSPGQWDGYTF. V usage is TRBV5-1 and J usage is TRBJ1-2; D may be TRBD1 (6 bases). Trimming removed 4 bases at V and 6 bases at J, with 13 bases between. The CDR3 is made up of 13 amino acids. Germline CDR1 SGHRS, CDR2 YFSETQ.

Only a few counts were recorded for this clone. V gene TRBV11-2 combines with J gene TRBJ1-2; 8 positions agree with TRBD1. The CDR3 totals 14 residues. CDR1 and CDR2 (germline): SGHAT, FQNNGV. V dropped 5 bases and J dropped 8; count of bases not matched to a gene: 10. Here the CDR3 reads CASSLPTGAGGYTF. DNA of the CDR3: TGTGCCAGCAGCCTTCCGACAGGGGCGGGAGGCTACACCTTC.

The chain has TRBV7-9 and TRBJ2-2; D is uncertain. The V gene lost 3 bases and the J gene lost 4 bases, with 3 bases spanning the gap. The length of the CDR3 is 12 residues. The germline CDR1 and CDR2 sequences are SEHNR and FQNEAQ (reference sequence). CDR3 region: CASSFSTGELFF. The CDR3 nucleotides read TGTGCCAGCAGCTTCAGCACCGGGGAGCTGTTTTTT.

As to this clone: The same CDR3 arises from other DNA sequences in this sample as well. The CDR3: CSARGGETQYF. As DNA, the CDR3 is TGCAGTGCTAGAGGGGGGGAGACCCAGTACTTC. The genes are TRBV20-1 and TRBJ2-5, with D possibly being TRBD1 or TRBD2 (5 bases each). Germline V gives CDR1 DFQATT, CDR2 SNEGSKA (reference sequence). Trimming took off 1 base at V and 5 bases at J, with 5 bases between the two ends. The CDR3 extends over 11 amino acids.

The chain joins TRBV7-9 to TRBJ2-3; TRBD1 is a possible D gene (6 bases). Germline V gene data show CDR1 as SEHNR and CDR2 as FQNEAQ (reference sequence). V was clipped by 1 base and J by 2 bases, with 22 bases between them. The CDR3 has 19 residues. The CDR3 sequence is CASSLDSQGRRTDTDTQYF. The CDR3 coding sequence is TGTGCCAGCAGCTTAGATTCGCAGGGGCGGCGAACAGACACAGATACGCAGTATTTT.

This clone has just a few counts. The CDR3 nucleotides read TGTGCCTGGAGTGTACTTAGGGGAGGCACTGAAGCTTTCTTT. It translates to CAWSVLRGGTEAFF. This rearrangement joins TRBV30 to TRBJ1-1, with D possibly TRBD1 on 5 matching bases. This CDR3 region has 14 residues. The V gene's germline CDR1 is GTSNPN and CDR2 SVGIG (reference sequence). The V end lost 0 bases, the J end lost 4 bases, and 12 bases lay between the germline ends.